The following is a T cell receptor (beta chain) sequence with its context. Its antigen is not identified. The data were obtained in a study of response to subunit inactivated influenza vaccine. The study's findings and limits: The authors offered the suggestion that each seasonal influenza vaccination recruits few new T cells.

V lost 6 bases, J lost 6 bases, and 18 bases lay in between. This CDR3 has 13 amino acids. Germline CDR1 DFQATT, CDR2 SNEGSKA (reference sequence). TCRdb analysed the RT-PCR reads with MiXCR anew, one entry per CDR3 protein. Of around 790,000 distinct CDR3 sequences in the sample, over 20% were seen once. The material sequenced was PBMCs from blood, taken 5 days after vaccination. The TCR sequence derives from a man aged 45 to 65 who received an inactivated influenza vaccine. This chain links TRBV20-1 with TRBJ2-7; either TRBD1 or TRBD2 may supply D (6 bases each). In DNA form, the CDR3 reads TGCAGTGCGGCGTGGGGGGCTCTCGGCGAGCAGTACTTC. Translation gives CSAAWGALGEQYF.